This TCR beta chain was sequenced during a study of regulatory T cells in long-lasting Graves disease. Whole-study findings and limits: Newly diagnosed disease favored TRBV20-1 and TRBJ2-1 over persistent disease.

The time point was: newly diagnosed GD, antithyroid drugs for less than 3 months. From RNA extracted from PBMCs, the TCR library was made. This clonotype came up a few times. The antigen is unknown. Combining iRepertoire HTBI primers with Arm-PCR of CDR3 regions, the authors built TCR beta libraries. TCRdb reprocessed the multiplex PCR reads with MiXCR, giving one entry per CDR3 protein. The sample carries hundreds of thousands of distinct CDR3 sequences, about 16% recorded once. CDR1 is SGHNT, CDR2 YYREEE, per germline (reference sequence). This CDR3 spans 14 amino acids. V was clipped by 2 bases and J by 7 bases, with 10 bases between them. A further study also used this sample, focusing on T cells in Graves' hyperthyroidism and ophthalmopathy. That work adds: Diagnosis rested on symptoms, serum thyroxine and TRAb, thyroid ultrasound, and orbital computed tomography. The study used the HTBI primer set for a first-round RT-PCR of the TCR CDR3.

The sequence was obtained from a woman aged 35-60 years with Graves disease. Material: peripheral blood mononuclear cells (PBMCs), obtained at new diagnosis, from a patient treated with antithyroid drugs. J is TRBJ1-6 and V is TRBV5-4; perhaps TRBD1 as D (5 bases). The CDR3 loop is CASSFGGRNSPLHF. The CDR3, as DNA: TGTGCCAGCAGCTTCGGGGGAAGGAATTCACCCCTCCACTTT.